This T cell receptor beta chain derives from a study of CD4 and CD8 cells across lung adenocarcinoma regions (dated by TCRdb to 2016 to 2019). Background on the whole study: To look at intratumor heterogeneity in the T cell receptor repertoire, the study compared tumor centers against tumor margins.

Libraries were built with PCR. Reads for this sample came from a HiSeq X Ten. The public sequencing data were trimmed at Q25 with fastp and processed into clonotypes with MiXCR by TCRdb, which kept only in-frame beta chains. Identical CDR3 protein sequences are pooled into one entry, listed with their most common genes and DNA. Within this sample are 12,000 to 15,000 distinct CDR3 sequences, with 35% to 55% of them counted one time only. Of the sample, 15% to 20% is held by the ten largest clones. This clonotype was detected many times. What this receptor recognizes is not known. Base quality data are lacking; no much larger clone is found one base away. V is shortened by 0 bases, J by 6 bases, and the region joining them spans 8 bases. Taken from the germline V gene, the CDR1 and CDR2 loops are SGHDN and FVKESK. The CDR3 runs 14 amino acids, cysteine and phenylalanine included. The kept DNA is CDR3 alone, 42 bases in frame from the first base.

Patients with localized lung adenocarcinoma, a subtype of non-small cell lung cancer, were used as donors. Samples were obtained from the centers of localized lung adenocarcinomas. CD4+ T cells from tumor tissue were profiled separately from CD8+ T cells for TCR repertoire analysis. This receptor chain uses TRBV14 and TRBJ2-2; no D gene can be assigned with confidence. The specimen sequenced was CD4+ T cells from the center of a lung tumor. According to the study, the label for this sample's cell subset or site signals: tumor center region. The TCR comes from a male donor with lung adenocarcinoma. The CD4 and CD8 labels of this study may be unreliable. The bases read TGTGCCAGCAGCCAAGATCGGGCGTCCGGGGAGCTGTTTTTT. It codes for CASSQDRASGELFF.